This T cell receptor beta chain was captured in a study of cytomegalovirus exposure and HLA in healthy donors. TCRdb's copy holds only in-frame clones and misses some; the assay was immunoSEQ multiplex PCR. The repertoire includes 230,000 or so clones, 70% to 90% of them detected once, and about 3% sits in the top ten. Broader study findings: A classifier reportedly called cytomegalovirus status with high sensitivity and specificity.

Concerning this clone itself: The antigen remains undetermined.

Germline V CDR1 and CDR2: MDHEN, SYDVKM. J lost 0 bases, V lost 7 bases, and 8 bases had no gene match. This CDR3 has 15 residues. Source material: PBMCs. The chain links TRBV28 to TRBJ1-1; TRBD1 aligns across 7 bases. The sequence was collected from a woman aged 18-35 years in good health and CMV-seronegative. This CDR3 reads CASIPRDRMNTEAFF. The CDR3 DNA sequence: TGTGCCAGCATCCCTCGGGACAGAATGAACACTGAAGCTTTCTTT.